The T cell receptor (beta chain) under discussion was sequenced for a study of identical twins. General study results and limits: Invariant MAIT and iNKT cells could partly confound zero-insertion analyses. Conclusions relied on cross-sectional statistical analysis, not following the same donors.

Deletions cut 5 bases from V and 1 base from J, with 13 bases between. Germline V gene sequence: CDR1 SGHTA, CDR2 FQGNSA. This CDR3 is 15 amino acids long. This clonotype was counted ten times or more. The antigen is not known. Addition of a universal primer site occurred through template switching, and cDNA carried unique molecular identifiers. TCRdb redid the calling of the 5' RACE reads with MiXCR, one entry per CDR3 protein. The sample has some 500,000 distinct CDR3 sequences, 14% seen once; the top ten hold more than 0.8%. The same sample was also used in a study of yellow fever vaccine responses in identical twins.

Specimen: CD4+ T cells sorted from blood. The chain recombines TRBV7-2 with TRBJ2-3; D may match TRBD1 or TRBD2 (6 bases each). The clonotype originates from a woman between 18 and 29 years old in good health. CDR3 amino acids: CASSPRGRRTDTQYF. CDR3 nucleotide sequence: TGTGCCAGCAGCCCAAGGGGGAGGCGCACAGATACGCAGTATTTT.